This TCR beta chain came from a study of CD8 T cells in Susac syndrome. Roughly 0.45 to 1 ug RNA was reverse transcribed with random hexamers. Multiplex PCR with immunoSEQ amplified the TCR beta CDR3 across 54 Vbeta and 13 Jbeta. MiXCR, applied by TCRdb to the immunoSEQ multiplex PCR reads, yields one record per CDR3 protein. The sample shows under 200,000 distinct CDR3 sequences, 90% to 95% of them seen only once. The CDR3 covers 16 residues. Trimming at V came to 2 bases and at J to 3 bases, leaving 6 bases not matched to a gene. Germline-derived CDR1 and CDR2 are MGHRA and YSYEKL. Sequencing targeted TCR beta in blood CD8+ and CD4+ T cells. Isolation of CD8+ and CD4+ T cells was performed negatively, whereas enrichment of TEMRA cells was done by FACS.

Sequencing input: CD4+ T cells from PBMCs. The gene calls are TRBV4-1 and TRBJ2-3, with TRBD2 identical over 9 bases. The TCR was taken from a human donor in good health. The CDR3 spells CASSQRAAGGTDTQYF. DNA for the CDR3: TGCGCCAGCAGCCAACGGGCGGCGGGGGGGACAGATACGCAGTATTTT.